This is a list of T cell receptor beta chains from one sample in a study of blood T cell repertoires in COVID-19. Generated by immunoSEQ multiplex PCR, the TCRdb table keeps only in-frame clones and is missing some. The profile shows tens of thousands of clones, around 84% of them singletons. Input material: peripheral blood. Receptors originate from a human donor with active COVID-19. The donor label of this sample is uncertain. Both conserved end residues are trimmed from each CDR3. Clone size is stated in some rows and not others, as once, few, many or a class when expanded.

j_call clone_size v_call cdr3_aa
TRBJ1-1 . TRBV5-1 ASSLDPGGYRDTEAF
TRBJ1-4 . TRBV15 ATRARGATNEKLF
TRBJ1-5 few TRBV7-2 ASSQNSRQPQH
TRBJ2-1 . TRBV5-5 ASSLSGGGWENEQF
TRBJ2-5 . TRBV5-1 ASRVPGRETQY
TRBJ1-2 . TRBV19 ASLARGSYYGYT
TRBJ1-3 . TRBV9 ASSQTIGGSGNTIY
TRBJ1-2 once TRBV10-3 AISQGANYGYT
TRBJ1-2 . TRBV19 ASAGTGQNYGYT
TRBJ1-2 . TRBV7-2 ASSVQGNGYT
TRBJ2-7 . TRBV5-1 ASSLRTGNYEQY
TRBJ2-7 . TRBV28 ASSLPGQGSYEQY
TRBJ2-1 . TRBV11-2 ASSLALAGFNEQF
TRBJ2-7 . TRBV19 ASSKQEPAYEQY
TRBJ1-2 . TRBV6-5 ASSYSGGDGYT
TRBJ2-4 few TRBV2 ASRQGQGWNIQY
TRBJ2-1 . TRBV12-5 ASGLRLAGGFYNEQF
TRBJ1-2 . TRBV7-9 ASSYGTAYGYT
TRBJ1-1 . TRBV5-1 ASSRGAQNTEAF
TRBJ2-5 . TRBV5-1 ASSYSGVQETQY
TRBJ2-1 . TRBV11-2 ASSLDLTRGNEQF
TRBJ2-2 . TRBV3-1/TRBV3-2 ASSPRGDTGELF
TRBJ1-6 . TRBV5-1 ASSGMGQANSPLH
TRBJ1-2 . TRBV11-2 ASSLGQGMSGYT
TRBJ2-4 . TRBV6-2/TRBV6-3 ASSSRVNIQY
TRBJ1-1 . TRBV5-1 ASSSTGARNTEAF
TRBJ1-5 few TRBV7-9 ASSLGQGTNQPQH
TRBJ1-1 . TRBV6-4 ASSDYAGDTEAF